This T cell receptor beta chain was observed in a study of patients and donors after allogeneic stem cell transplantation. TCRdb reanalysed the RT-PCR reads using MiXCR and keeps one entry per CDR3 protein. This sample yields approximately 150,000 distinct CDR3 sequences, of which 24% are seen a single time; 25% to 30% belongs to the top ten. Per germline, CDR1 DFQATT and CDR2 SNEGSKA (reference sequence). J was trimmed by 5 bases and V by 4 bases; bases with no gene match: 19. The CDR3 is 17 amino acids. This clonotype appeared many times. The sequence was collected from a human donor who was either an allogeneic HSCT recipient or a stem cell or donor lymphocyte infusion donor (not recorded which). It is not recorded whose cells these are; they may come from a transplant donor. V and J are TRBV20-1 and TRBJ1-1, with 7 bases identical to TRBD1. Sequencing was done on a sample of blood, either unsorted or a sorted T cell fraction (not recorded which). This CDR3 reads CSATRGGEGRGRTEAFF. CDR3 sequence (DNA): TGCAGTGCTACCCGAGGGGGTGAAGGAAGGGGGCGAACTGAAGCTTTCTTT.